Below, one TCR beta chain is given with its context. The junction does not match germline at one end; this may be a read error. Patients were ruled out by autoimmune disease history or systemic immunosuppression. The table came from immunoSEQ multiplex PCR; TCRdb's copy has only in-frame clones and leaves some out. The sample lists more than 55,000 clones; 80% to 95% were seen once. From germline, CDR1 is MNHNY and CDR2 SVGAGI (reference sequence). This CDR3 region has 11 residues. The data stem from a study of OX40 agonist ivuxolimab in advanced cancers. At the level of the study: One patient with hepatocellular carcinoma and two with cutaneous melanoma, three in all, had partial responses.

This specimen was CD4+ or CD8+ T cells sorted from blood, taken in a trial of the OX40 agonist ivuxolimab. The sequence derives from an adult with an advanced solid tumor such as melanoma, head and neck, liver or kidney cancer. V usage is TRBV6-6 and J usage is TRBJ1-1; maybe TRBD1 (5 bases). CDR3 nucleotide sequence: TGTGCCAGCAGTTACTCAACAGGCCTAGAATTT. It encodes CASSYSTGLEF.